The entry below gives a single TCR beta chain sequence along with its context. This record comes from a study of control samples from healthy donors and cancer patients. Sequencing was performed with immunoSEQ multiplex PCR; in TCRdb, only in-frame clones are kept and a portion is missing. The sample yields about 89,000 clones, around 86% seen once. The CDR3 totals 13 residues. V was cut by 4 bases and J by 1 base, with 8 bases left in between. Per the germline V gene, CDR1 is LNHDA and CDR2 is SQIVND (reference sequence). The TCR comes from a man under 40 in good health. Source material: blood. V is TRBV19 and J is TRBJ2-7, with D possibly TRBD2 on 5 matching bases. DNA of the CDR3: TGTGCCAGTAGTACCGGACTTTCCTACGAGCAGTACTTC. It specifies CASSTGLSYEQYF.